Each of the 15 T cell receptor beta chains below was sequenced from the same sample in a study of human T cells and chemical hapten exposure. The template was total RNA from unfractionated whole blood. TCRdb reanalysed the 5' RACE reads using MiXCR and keeps one entry per CDR3 protein. The sample yields more than 140,000 distinct CDR3 sequences, about 4.3% seen once. All receptors come from a female donor in good health.

In its sample, this clonotype was seen many times. V usage is TRBV5-4 and J usage is TRBJ2-7, with TRBD1 matching over 8 bases. Trimming cost V 3 bases and J 6 bases; bases outside gene matches: 11. The CDR3 is made up of 15 amino acids. Per the germline V gene, CDR1 is SGHNT and CDR2 is YYREEE (reference sequence). CDR3 nucleotide sequence: TGTGCCAGCAGCTCAGAGGGACAGGCCCCCATCGAGCAGTACTTC. Translation: CASSSEGQAPIEQYF.

This clonotype was counted only a few times. The chain has TRBV20-1 and TRBJ1-6, with 7 bases aligning to TRBD1. The CDR3 extends over 13 amino acids. In germline, CDR1 is DFQATT, CDR2 SNEGSKA (reference sequence). V gave up 6 bases and J gave up 7 bases; unmatched junction bases: 6. The CDR3 region is CSALEGGNSPLHF. CDR3 coding DNA: TGCAGTGCACTCGAAGGGGGCAATTCACCCCTCCACTTT.

This clonotype was counted ten times or more. This chain links TRBV20-1 with TRBJ2-3, with 8 nucleotides matching TRBD2. CDR1 and CDR2 (germline): DFQATT, SNEGSKA (reference sequence). The V gene end was trimmed by 6 bases and the J gene end by 4 bases; junction bases not matched to a gene: 12. The CDR3 loop spans 15 amino acids. The DNA for the CDR3 is TGCAGTGCCGCGGGCGCGGGGGGTTCGGCAGATACGCAGTATTTT. It codes for CSAAGAGGSADTQYF.

This clonotype turned up a few times. The V call is TRBV7-9, the J call TRBJ2-5, with a weak D call TRBD2 (5 bases). V was pared by 1 base and J by 7 bases, with 10 bases between. The CDR3 length is 13 residues. CDR1 and CDR2 from the germline V gene are SEHNR and FQNEAQ (reference sequence). The DNA for the CDR3 is TGTGCCAGCAGCTTAGGACCTGGAGGGACCCAGTACTTC. Amino acids: CASSLGPGGTQYF.

This clonotype was seen repeatedly, ten times or more. The chain recombines TRBV4-3 with TRBJ1-6; D ambiguous. Germline assignment: CDR1 LGHNA and CDR2 YSLEER. This CDR3 is built from 17 residues. V lost 2 bases and J lost 3, with 14 bases in between. CDR3 nucleotide sequence: TGCGCCAGCAGCCAAAGAATGGAGCCGGACTATAATTCACCCCTCCACTTT. It encodes CASSQRMEPDYNSPLHF.

This clonotype was counted at least ten times. The CDR3 nucleotides read TGTGCCAGCAGTTCTTTACGGTCAGGGGGATATTCTGGAAACACCATATATTTT. It translates to CASSSLRSGGYSGNTIYF. This chain connects TRBV7-9 to TRBJ1-3, with 7 nucleotides matching TRBD1. Germline lookup yields CDR1 SEHNR and CDR2 FQNEAQ (reference sequence). Germline trimming cut 6 bases from V and 1 base from J; bases unmatched to any gene: 15. The CDR3 is 18 residues long.

The chain links TRBV5-1 to TRBJ2-3; D gene ambiguous. Trimming took 0 bases from V and 6 from J, leaving 5 bases between them. This CDR3 region has 12 residues. In germline, CDR1 is SGHRS, CDR2 YFSETQ. CDR3 bases: TGCGCCAGCAGCTTGGGGTTCGATACGCAGTATTTT. It translates to CASSLGFDTQYF.

This clonotype was picked up many times. The V call is TRBV6-1, the J call TRBJ2-3; D gene unclear. Germline V lookup: CDR1 MNHNS, CDR2 SASEGT. The ends were cut back, 4 bases at V and 4 bases at J, with 9 bases in the middle. The CDR3 has 13 residues. In DNA, the CDR3 is TGTGCCAGCAGTGTTCTCTCTGCAGATACGCAGTATTTT. Translation: CASSVLSADTQYF.

The rearrangement uses TRBV5-6 and TRBJ1-5, with unresolved D. The CDR3 totals 12 residues. Germline CDR1 SGHDT, CDR2 YYEEEE. V lost 3 bases, J lost 5 bases, and 6 bases lay in between. This chain's CDR3 is CASSSGDQPQHF. DNA of the CDR3: TGTGCCAGCAGCTCTGGTGATCAGCCCCAGCATTTT.

This clonotype was observed at least ten times. J is TRBJ2-7 and V is TRBV20-1; 8 nucleotides agree with TRBD1. Trimming cost V 3 bases and J 4 bases; bases outside gene matches: 5. CDR1 is DFQATT and CDR2 is SNEGSKA in the germline V gene (reference sequence). CDR3 length equals 13 residues. The CDR3 sequence is CSARQGADYEQYF. Here the CDR3 DNA reads TGCAGTGCTAGGCAGGGGGCCGATTACGAGCAGTACTTC.

This clonotype was observed at least ten times. This chain connects TRBV5-1 to TRBJ2-7; 15 bases are shared with TRBD2. From germline, CDR1 is SGHRS and CDR2 YFSETQ. Trimming cost V 0 bases and J 2 bases; bases outside gene matches: 6. This CDR3 has 18 amino acids. Here the CDR3 DNA reads TGCGCCAGCAGCTTGGATGGGACTAGCGGGGGGAAGGCCTACGAGCAGTACTTC. Its translation: CASSLDGTSGGKAYEQYF.

This clonotype has at least ten counts. V usage is TRBV29-1 and J usage is TRBJ2-1; possibly TRBD1 for D (6 bases). Germline-derived CDR1 and CDR2 are SQVTM and ANQGSEA. This CDR3 is built from 14 residues. Trimming stripped 7 bases from V and 0 bases from J, with 13 bases between. The CDR3 nucleotides are TGCAGCGAGCACAGGGCTAGCTCCTACAATGAGCAGTTCTTC. This gives the protein CSEHRASSYNEQFF.

This clonotype came up a few times. The chain is built from TRBV2 and TRBJ1-1, with 7 nucleotides matching TRBD1. The ends lost 4 bases at V and 1 base at J; junction bases unmatched: 9. Per germline, CDR1 SNHLY and CDR2 FYNNEI. The CDR3 has 16 amino acids. The CDR3 is CASSGDRALRNTEAFF. The CDR3 DNA is TGTGCCAGCAGTGGAGACAGGGCCCTAAGGAACACTGAAGCTTTCTTT.

This clonotype was counted many times. DNA for the CDR3: TGTGCCAGCAGTGAAAGGGGGGCCGGCAAAAACATTCAGTACTTC. Protein sequence: CASSERGAGKNIQYF. V usage is TRBV2 and J usage is TRBJ2-4, with D perhaps matching TRBD1 or TRBD2 (6 bases each). Between the trimmed V and J ends, which lost 2 bases and 3 bases, there was a span of 11 bases. The CDR3 extends over 15 amino acids. From germline, CDR1 is SNHLY and CDR2 FYNNEI.

Many counts were recorded for this clonotype. This rearrangement joins TRBV5-1 to TRBJ1-6; D unclear. The CDR3 is 13 amino acids. Trimming removed 6 bases at V and 7 bases at J, with 11 bases between. In germline, CDR1 is SGHRS, CDR2 YFSETQ. This CDR3 is CASTNQQNSPLHF. The CDR3 coding sequence is TGCGCCAGCACCAACCAGCAAAATTCACCCCTCCACTTT. The complete variable domain, with remaining parts taken from reference TRBV5-1 and TRBJ1-6, reads KAGVTQTPRYLIKTRGQQVTLSCSPISGHRSVSWYQQTPGQGLQFLFEYFSETQRNKGNFPGRFSGRQFSNSRSEMNVSTLELGDSALYLCASTNQQNSPLHFGNGTRLTVT.